The next 30 T cell receptor beta chains were all read from a single sample in a study of patients and donors after allogeneic stem cell transplantation. TCRdb itself ran the RT-PCR reads through MiXCR, one entry per CDR3 protein. The data show 150,000 to 250,000 distinct CDR3 sequences, approximately 41% seen once. The source material was blood, either unsorted or a sorted T cell fraction (not recorded which). These receptors all stem from a human donor who was either an allogeneic HSCT recipient or a stem cell or donor lymphocyte infusion donor (not recorded which). It is not recorded whose cells these are; they may come from a transplant donor.

This clonotype came up a few times. This sequence joins TRBV4-1 and TRBJ2-1; maybe TRBD2 (6 bases). Per the germline V gene, CDR1 is MGHRA and CDR2 is YSYEKL. Trimming stripped 0 bases from V and 6 bases from J, with 15 bases between. CDR3 size: 16 residues. CDR3 DNA: TGCGCCAGCAGCCAAGAGAGGACGGGAGCTATCAATGAGCAGTTCTTC. Translated, it gives CASSQERTGAINEQFF.

The chain carries TRBV9 and TRBJ2-3; D is undetermined. V was cut by 4 bases and J by 4 bases, with 13 bases left in between. Looked up from germline, CDR1 is SGDLS and CDR2 is YYNGEE. This CDR3 region has 14 residues. The CDR3 nucleotides read TGTGCCAGCAGCCTCCCCGACTTTGCAGATACGCAGTATTTT. Translated: CASSLPDFADTQYF.

The rearrangement uses TRBV6-5 and TRBJ2-1, with TRBD2 identical over 7 bases. The V gene end was trimmed by 6 bases and the J gene end by 2 bases; junction bases not matched to a gene: 7. The germline V gene encodes CDR1 MNHEY and CDR2 SVGAGI. The CDR3 runs 15 residues. CDR3 coding DNA: TGTGCCAGCAGATCCTCTAGCGGAGCCTACAATGAGCAGTTCTTC. Residues: CASRSSSGAYNEQFF.

The chain is built from TRBV5-1 and TRBJ2-1, with TRBD2 as a possible D gene (6 bases). Germline assignment: CDR1 SGHRS and CDR2 YFSETQ. V was trimmed by 6 bases and J by 9 bases, leaving 13 bases between them. This CDR3 spans 12 amino acids. This chain's CDR3 is CASNFVGGEQFF. In DNA form, the CDR3 reads TGCGCCAGCAATTTTGTGGGGGGTGAGCAGTTCTTC.

V and J are TRBV7-6 and TRBJ1-1, with unresolved D. This CDR3 is 12 amino acids long. Germline V CDR1 and CDR2: SGHVS, FNYEAQ. V gave up 5 bases and J gave up 0 bases, with 4 bases separating them. CDR3 in amino acids: CASSNLNTEAFF. The CDR3 DNA reads TGTGCCAGCAGCAACTTGAACACTGAAGCTTTCTTT.

This clonotype turned up a few times. The chain uses TRBV2 and TRBJ1-1; tentatively, D is TRBD1 (6 bases). The CDR3 runs to 14 residues. Deletions cut 7 bases from V and 1 base from J, with 13 bases between. Germline CDR1 SNHLY, CDR2 FYNNEI. The CDR3 DNA sequence: TGTGCCAGCACCGGGGGGGCGGAGAACACTGAAGCTTTCTTT. This sequence encodes CASTGGAENTEAFF.

This clonotype was found once. The chain combines TRBV25-1 with TRBJ2-3, with 8 nucleotides matching TRBD1. The J segment lost 2 bases and the V segment lost 7 bases, leaving 8 bases of the junction unmatched. Germline CDR1 and CDR2: MGHDK and SYGVNS. This CDR3 spans 15 amino acids. CDR3 residues: CASTPRTGFTDTQYF. CDR3 sequence (DNA): TGTGCCAGCACTCCTAGGACAGGGTTCACAGATACGCAGTATTTT.

V is TRBV12-3 or TRBV12-4 and J is TRBJ2-2; maybe TRBD1 (6 bases). CDR3 length: 16 amino acids. V gave up 3 bases and J gave up 6 bases, with 17 bases separating them. Here the CDR3 reads CASSFHTLQGPGELFF. CDR3 nucleotides: TGTGCCAGCAGTTTCCACACCTTACAGGGACCCGGGGAGCTGTTTTTT.

The sample holds a few counts of this clonotype. The chain uses TRBV12-3 or TRBV12-4 and TRBJ1-1, with TRBD1 as a possible D gene (5 bases). This CDR3 has 15 amino acids. Trimming left V 7 bases short and J 1 base short, with 16 bases between. The CDR3 DNA reads as TGTGCCAGCACTGGGGGGGAAAGACGGAACACTGAAGCTTTCTTT. This sequence encodes CASTGGERRNTEAFF.

This clonotype was found a few times. The chain links TRBV2 to TRBJ2-7; D may be TRBD1 (6 bases). Germline V gives CDR1 SNHLY, CDR2 FYNNEI. The CDR3 length is 12 residues. Trimming took off 8 bases at V and 2 bases at J, with 10 bases between the two ends. The CDR3: CASSQGTYEQYF. Written as DNA, the CDR3 is TGTGCCAGCTCACAGGGAACCTACGAGCAGTACTTC. Full variable domain (missing parts from reference TRBV2 and TRBJ2-7): EPEVTQTPSHQVTQMGQEVILRCVPISNHLYFYWYRQILGQKVEFLVSFYNNEISEKSEIFDDQFSVERPDGSNFTLKIRSTKLEDSAMYFCASSQGTYEQYFGPGTRLTVT.

V gene TRBV28 combines with J gene TRBJ2-7, with 10 bases matching TRBD1. Germline CDR1 and CDR2: MDHEN and SYDVKM. This CDR3 has 19 residues. Losses at the gene ends were 4 bases for V and 0 bases for J; bases not matched to a gene: 15. This chain's CDR3 is CASSSPGQGLLAASYEQYF. DNA of the CDR3: TGTGCCAGCAGTTCCCCGGGACAGGGGCTACTAGCGGCCTCCTACGAGCAGTACTTC.

In its sample, this clonotype was seen a few times. The rearrangement uses TRBV7-8 and TRBJ1-2; maybe TRBD1 (6 bases). This CDR3 contains 17 residues. Trimming shortened V by 5 bases and J by 0 bases, and 19 bases separated the two germline ends. The germline gives CDR1 SGHVS, CDR2 FQNEAQ. The CDR3 spells CASSNRGALGTNYGYTF. The CDR3 nucleotides read TGTGCCAGCAGCAACCGGGGGGCCCTGGGGACTAACTATGGCTACACCTTC.

This clonotype occurred a few times. This chain links TRBV19 with TRBJ1-1; D not resolved. The CDR3 covers 14 residues. With 3 bases removed from V and 0 bases from J, the gap between germline ends came to 8 bases. From germline, CDR1 is LNHDA and CDR2 SQIVND (reference sequence). The CDR3 sequence: CASSIAVMNTEAFF. The CDR3 nucleotides read TGTGCCAGTAGTATTGCGGTAATGAACACTGAAGCTTTCTTT.

V usage is TRBV6-2 or TRBV6-3 and J usage is TRBJ2-1, with TRBD2 identical over 11 bases. Germline V gene data show CDR1 as MNHEY and CDR2 as SVGEGT. The CDR3 extends over 16 amino acids. With V trimmed by 6 bases and J by 3 bases, 7 bases remained unmatched. The CDR3 region is CASSHGTSGYYNEQFF. The CDR3 DNA follows: TGTGCCAGCAGCCACGGGACTAGCGGATACTACAATGAGCAGTTCTTC.

The chain uses TRBV11-2 and TRBJ2-1; a weak D match, TRBD2 (5 bases). This CDR3 region has 16 residues. V lost 5 bases and J lost 1, with 15 bases in between. Germline V gives CDR1 SGHAT, CDR2 FQNNGV. CDR3 sequence reads: CASSTIARRSYNEQFF. The CDR3 coding sequence is TGTGCCAGCAGCACGATAGCGAGAAGATCCTACAATGAGCAGTTCTTC.

V and J are TRBV27 and TRBJ2-7; weak D call: TRBD1 (6 bases). Germline assignment: CDR1 MNHEY and CDR2 SMNVEV (reference sequence). Trimming stripped 3 bases from V and 3 bases from J, with 24 bases between. The CDR3 runs to 18 residues. The CDR3, as DNA: TGTGCCAGCAGTTTTGAGCGACTGGGAACTGGGGGCCTCTACGAGCAGTACTTC. Its translation: CASSFERLGTGGLYEQYF.

J is TRBJ1-1 and V is TRBV16; 9 positions agree with TRBD1. The CDR3 sequence is 15 residues long. V lost 5 bases and J lost 3; bases outside the gene matches: 7. Germline V gives CDR1 KGHSY, CDR2 FQNENV. CDR3: CASSFYRGQDTEAFF. Here the CDR3 DNA reads TGTGCCAGCAGCTTCTACAGGGGGCAGGACACTGAAGCTTTCTTT. Full variable domain (outside the CDR3, taken from reference TRBV16 and TRBJ1-1): GEEVAQTPKHLVRGEGQKAKLYCAPIKGHSYVFWYQQVLKNEFKFLISFQNENVFDETGMPKERFSAKCLPNSPCSLEIQATKLEDSAVYFCASSFYRGQDTEAFFGQGTRLTVV.

This clonotype appeared once. The rearrangement uses TRBV7-3 and TRBJ2-1; D not resolved. This CDR3 comprises 18 residues. Between the trimmed V and J ends, which lost 1 base and 0 bases, there was a span of 16 bases. Germline V CDR1 and CDR2: SGHTA, FQGTGA. For the CDR3, the DNA is TGTGCCAGCAGCTTAAATGATGCGGTCCTAAGCTCCTACAATGAGCAGTTCTTC. Its protein product is CASSLNDAVLSSYNEQFF.

A few counts support this clonotype. The V call is TRBV15, the J call TRBJ1-5; TRBD1 matches 10 bases. The trim removed 2 bases at V and 7 bases at J, leaving 8 bases unmatched. The germline V gene has CDR1 LNHNV and CDR2 YYDKDF (reference sequence). The CDR3 sequence is 16 residues long. Here the CDR3 DNA reads TGTGCCACCAGCAGACTTCGACAGGGGGCTCGGCAGCCCCAGCATTTT. Amino acids: CATSRLRQGARQPQHF.

The chain employs TRBV7-6 and TRBJ1-1; the D is unclear. CDR1 SGHVS and CDR2 FNYEAQ come from the germline V gene. V gave up 5 bases and J gave up 0 bases, with 19 bases separating them. This CDR3 spans 17 amino acids. For the CDR3, the DNA is TGTGCCAGCAGCCCTGGAATATCACAGAGCATGAACACTGAAGCTTTCTTT. It translates to CASSPGISQSMNTEAFF.

As concerns this clonotype: Germline is not matched at one junction end, which may reflect a read error. The chain combines TRBV12-3 or TRBV12-4 with TRBJ1-5; no clear D gene. CDR3 size: 8 residues. As DNA, the CDR3 is TGTGCCAGCAGCCCCGCGGATTTT. Residues: CASSPADF.

J is TRBJ2-7 and V is TRBV4-2; D unresolved. V gave up 0 bases and J gave up 2 bases, with 11 bases separating them. Germline V lookup: CDR1 LGHNA, CDR2 YNFKEQ. The CDR3 runs 15 residues. The CDR3 coding sequence is TGTGCCAGCAGCCAAGAAAACAGCAAGGCCTACGAGCAGTACTTC. Protein sequence: CASSQENSKAYEQYF.

The chain has TRBV28 and TRBJ2-7; either TRBD1 or TRBD2 may supply D (5 bases each). Per the germline V gene, CDR1 is MDHEN and CDR2 is SYDVKM. The CDR3 is 15 residues long. Trimming left V 8 bases short and J 0 bases short, with 17 bases between. CDR3 DNA: TGTGCCAGCCTACCGGGACGCCCGAGCTCCTACGAGCAGTACTTC. This sequence encodes CASLPGRPSSYEQYF.

V and J are TRBV5-1 and TRBJ2-3; tentative D call: TRBD1 (6 bases). CDR3 size: 14 residues. Germline CDR1 and CDR2: SGHRS and YFSETQ. V shed 4 bases and J shed 6 bases, with 15 bases lying between them. DNA for the CDR3: TGCGCCAGCAGCGGCACAGGGTCCGCGGATACGCAGTATTTT. The encoded protein is CASSGTGSADTQYF.

V and J are TRBV12-3 or TRBV12-4 and TRBJ1-5; D remains ambiguous. Between the trimmed V and J ends, which lost 1 base and 0 bases, there was a span of 10 bases. CDR3 length: 16 residues. In DNA form, the CDR3 reads TGTGCCAGCAGTTTAGGGCAGCCCGATAGCAATCAGCCCCAGCATTTT. Protein sequence: CASSLGQPDSNQPQHF.

V is TRBV29-1 and J is TRBJ1-2; the D is unclear. V was clipped by 5 bases and J by 3 bases, with 13 bases between them. The germline CDR1 and CDR2 sequences are SQVTM and ANQGSEA. The CDR3 contains 13 residues. Written as DNA, the CDR3 is TGCAGCGTTCGGTCAGCAACCCACTATGGCTACACCTTC. Translating gives CSVRSATHYGYTF.

The genes are TRBV6-2 or TRBV6-3 and TRBJ1-2; TRBD1 is a possible D gene (5 bases). The CDR3 length is 13 residues. Germline V CDR1 and CDR2: MNHEY, SVGEGT. The V end lost 5 bases, the J end lost 2 bases, and 9 bases lay between the germline ends. CDR3: CASSRPGNYGYTF. In nucleotides, the CDR3 is TGTGCCAGCAGTAGACCAGGGAACTATGGCTACACCTTC.

The chain has TRBV27 and TRBJ2-5; no firm D call. V lost 7 bases, J lost 1 base, and 13 bases lay in between. Germline V CDR1 and CDR2: MNHEY, SMNVEV (reference sequence). The CDR3 length is 14 residues. The CDR3 DNA follows: TGTGCCAGCAAACCCCTGCCCCCCCAAGAGACCCAGTACTTC. Its translation is CASKPLPPQETQYF.

This chain uses TRBV5-6 with TRBJ1-1, with D perhaps TRBD1 (5 bases). The length of the CDR3 is 13 residues. The V end was cut by 6 bases, the J end by 6 bases, with 15 bases between. The germline V gene has CDR1 SGHDT and CDR2 YYEEEE. The DNA for the CDR3 is TGTGCCAGCACGGAGGGAGTGGGGGCTGAAGCTTTCTTT. Translated: CASTEGVGAEAFF.

CDR3 amino acids: CASSSQGTGYTF. In nucleotides, the CDR3 is TGTGCCAGCAGTTCCCAGGGAACGGGCTACACCTTC. The genes are TRBV2 and TRBJ1-2; the D gene is possibly TRBD1 (5 bases). The germline V gene has CDR1 SNHLY and CDR2 FYNNEI. Trimming stripped 5 bases from V and 8 bases from J, with 12 bases between. The CDR3 loop spans 12 amino acids. The full variable domain, its missing parts supplied by reference TRBV2 and TRBJ1-2, is EPEVTQTPSHQVTQMGQEVILRCVPISNHLYFYWYRQILGQKVEFLVSFYNNEISEKSEIFDDQFSVERPDGSNFTLKIRSTKLEDSAMYFCASSSQGTGYTFGSGTRLTVV.